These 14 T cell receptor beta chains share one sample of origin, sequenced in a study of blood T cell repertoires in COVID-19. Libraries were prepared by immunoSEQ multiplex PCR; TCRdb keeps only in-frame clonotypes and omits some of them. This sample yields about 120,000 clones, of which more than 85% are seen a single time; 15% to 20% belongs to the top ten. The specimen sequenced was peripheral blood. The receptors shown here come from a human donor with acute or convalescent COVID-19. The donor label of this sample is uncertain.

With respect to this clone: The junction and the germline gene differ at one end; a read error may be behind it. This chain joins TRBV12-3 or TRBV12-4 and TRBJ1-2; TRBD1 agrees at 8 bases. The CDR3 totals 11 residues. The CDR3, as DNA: TGTGCCAGCAGCTCCCGGGACAGGTCATCCTTC. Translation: CASSSRDRSSF.

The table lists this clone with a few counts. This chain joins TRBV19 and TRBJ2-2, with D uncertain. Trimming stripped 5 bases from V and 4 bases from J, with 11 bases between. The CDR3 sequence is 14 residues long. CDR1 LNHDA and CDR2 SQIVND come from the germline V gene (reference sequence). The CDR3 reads CASSVYSVTGELFF. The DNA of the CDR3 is TGTGCCAGTAGTGTCTATTCGGTCACCGGGGAGCTGTTTTTT.

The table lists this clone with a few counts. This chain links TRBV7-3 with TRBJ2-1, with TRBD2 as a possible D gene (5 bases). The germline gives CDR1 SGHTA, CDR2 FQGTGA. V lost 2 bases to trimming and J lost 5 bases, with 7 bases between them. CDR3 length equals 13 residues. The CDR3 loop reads CASSLPGNNEQFF. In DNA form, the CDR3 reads TGTGCCAGCAGCTTACCCGGGAACAATGAGCAGTTCTTC.

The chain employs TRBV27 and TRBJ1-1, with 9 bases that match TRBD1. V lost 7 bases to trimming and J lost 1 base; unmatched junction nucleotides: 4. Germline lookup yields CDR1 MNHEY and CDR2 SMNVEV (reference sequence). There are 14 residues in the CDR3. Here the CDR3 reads CASTKQGANTEAFF. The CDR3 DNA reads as TGTGCCAGCACCAAACAGGGGGCGAACACTGAAGCTTTCTTT.

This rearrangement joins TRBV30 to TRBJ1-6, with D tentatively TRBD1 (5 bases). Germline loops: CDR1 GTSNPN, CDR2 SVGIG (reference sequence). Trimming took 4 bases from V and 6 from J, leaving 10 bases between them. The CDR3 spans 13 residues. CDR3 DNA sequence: TGTGCCTGGACGGCGGGACGTAATTCACCCCTCCACTTT. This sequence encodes CAWTAGRNSPLHF.

CDR3 nucleotide sequence: TGTGCCAGCAGCTCTCTAGCGGGAGTTAACGAGCAGTACTTC. Residues: CASSSLAGVNEQYF. The genes are TRBV28 and TRBJ2-7; 10 positions match TRBD2. Unmatched junction bases numbered 7, after V lost 6 bases and J lost 5 bases. The CDR3 length is 14 residues. Germline-derived CDR1 and CDR2 are MDHEN and SYDVKM.

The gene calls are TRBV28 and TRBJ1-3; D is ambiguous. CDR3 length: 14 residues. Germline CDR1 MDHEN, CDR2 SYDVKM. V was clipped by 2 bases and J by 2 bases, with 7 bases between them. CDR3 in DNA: TGTGCCAGCAGTTTAAGGCAGGCTGGAAACACCATATATTTT. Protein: CASSLRQAGNTIYF. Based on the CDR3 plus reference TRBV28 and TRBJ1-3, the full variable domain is DVKVTQSSRYLVKRTGEKVFLECVQDMDHENMFWYRQDPGLGLRLIYFSYDVKMKEKGDIPEGYSVSREKKERFSLILESASTNQTSMYLCASSLRQAGNTIYFGEGSWLTVV.

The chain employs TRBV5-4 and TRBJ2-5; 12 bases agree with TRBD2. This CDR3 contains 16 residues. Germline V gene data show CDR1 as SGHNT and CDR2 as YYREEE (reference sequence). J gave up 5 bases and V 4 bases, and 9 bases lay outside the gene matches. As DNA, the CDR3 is TGTGCCAGCAGCGGAACACTAGCGGGAGGTCCCGAGACCCAGTACTTC. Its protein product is CASSGTLAGGPETQYF.

This CDR3 reads CASSLDYDGLYGYTF. Here the CDR3 DNA reads TGTGCCAGCAGCTTAGATTATGACGGACTCTATGGCTACACCTTC. The gene calls are TRBV7-3 and TRBJ1-2; D not resolved. The CDR3 runs 15 residues. V was trimmed by 2 bases and J by 4 bases, leaving 14 bases between them. Germline V gene lookup returns CDR1 SGHTA and CDR2 FQGTGA. Variable domain in full (rest from reference TRBV7-3 and TRBJ1-2): GAGVSQTPSNKVTEKGKYVELRCDPISGHTALYWYRQSLGQGPEFLIYFQGTGAADDSGLPNDRFFAVRPEGSVSTLKIQRTERGDSAVYLCASSLDYDGLYGYTFGSGTRLTVV.

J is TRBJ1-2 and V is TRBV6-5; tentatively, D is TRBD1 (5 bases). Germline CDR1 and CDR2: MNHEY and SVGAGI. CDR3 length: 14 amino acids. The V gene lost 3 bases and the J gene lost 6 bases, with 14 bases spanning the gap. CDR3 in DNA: TGTGCCAGCAGTTATCGTCCGGGGGGTAATGGCTACACCTTC. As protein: CASSYRPGGNGYTF.

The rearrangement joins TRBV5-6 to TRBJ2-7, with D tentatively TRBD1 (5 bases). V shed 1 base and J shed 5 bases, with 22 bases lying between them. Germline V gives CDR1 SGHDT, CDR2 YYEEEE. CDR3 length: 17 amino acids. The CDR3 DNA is TGTGCCAGCAGCTTGAACGACCCGTGGACACAGAGCCACGAGCAGTACTTC. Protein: CASSLNDPWTQSHEQYF.

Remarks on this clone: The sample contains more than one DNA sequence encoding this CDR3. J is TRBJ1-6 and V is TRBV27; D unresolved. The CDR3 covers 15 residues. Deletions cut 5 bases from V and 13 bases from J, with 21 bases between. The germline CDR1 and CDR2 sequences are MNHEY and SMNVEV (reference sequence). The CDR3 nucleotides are TGTGCCAGCAGTCCCCCCCCTGCGAGAGGATCGCCCCTCCACTTT. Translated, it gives CASSPPPARGSPLHF.

CDR3: CASSITAYTTFMNTEAFF. As DNA, the CDR3 is TGTGCCAGTAGTATAACAGCATACACCACATTCATGAACACTGAAGCTTTCTTT. The rearrangement uses TRBV19 and TRBJ1-1; no reliable D call. The CDR3 is 18 amino acids. Germline CDR1 LNHDA, CDR2 SQIVND (reference sequence). Trimming took 2 bases from V and 0 from J, leaving 19 bases between them.

The CDR3 bases are TGTGCCAGCAGCCAAGTAGCTGGGACTAGCGGGGGGGGACACCAAGAGACCCAGTACTTC. It codes for CASSQVAGTSGGGHQETQYF. The chain carries TRBV4-2 and TRBJ2-5; the match to TRBD2 covers 16 bases. This CDR3 has 20 amino acids. CDR1 LGHNA and CDR2 YNFKEQ come from the germline V gene. V was pared by 1 base and J by 0 bases, with 8 bases of the junction left unmatched.